These T cell receptor beta chains were read from a single sample in a study of blood T cell repertoires in COVID-19. Only in-frame clones appear in the TCRdb table, and some are missing; sequencing was by immunoSEQ multiplex PCR. There are hundreds of thousands of clones in the sample; around 89% occur only once, and over 4% lies in the top ten. Sequencing input: peripheral blood. These receptors all stem from a woman aged 25 to 39 with acute or convalescent COVID-19. Each CDR3 is given with its conserved first and last residue. The D gene is left open where the match is weak.

v_call cdr3_length d_call cdr3_aa
TRBV24-1 13 TRBD1 CATRGQGATEAFF
TRBV2 16 . CASSGVEGRGNSPLHF
TRBV6-5 13 . CASSYRDLGEQFF
TRBV5-1 16 . CASSLEDSGSSSGYTF
TRBV5-5 16 TRBD1 CASRRRGDRGQETQYF
TRBV11-2 15 TRBD1 CASSTADRVVNGYTF
TRBV20-1 12 . CSASRQYTEAFF
TRBV4-1 17 . CASSQVVGGFEGEKLFF
TRBV7-9 15 . CASSLDLDTNTEAFF
TRBV3-1/TRBV3-2 20 TRBD2 CASSQERLAGGRGSYNEQFF
TRBV15 16 . CAAGGTETSGANVLTF
TRBV4-1 16 . CASSQVGDKGTDTQYF
TRBV5-1 13 . CASSLPSQETQYF
TRBV9 16 TRBD2 CASSVEGGTNTGELFF
TRBV4-2 15 . CASSQDLRGTDEQFF
TRBV5-1 16 TRBD1 CASSSGQVWGTDTQYF
TRBV27 12 . CASSYQGQPQHF
TRBV18 15 . CASSPVTSSSYEQYF
TRBV2 14 . CASTIVEGPGKLFF
TRBV19 13 . CASSTLGESPLHF
TRBV6-6 14 . CASSYQGYTDTQYF
TRBV19 16 . CASKVIADLYTGELFF
TRBV12-3/TRBV12-4 13 . CASSFLSLDGYTF
TRBV10-2 16 TRBD1 CASSEIGQGQGSPLHF
TRBV5-1 15 TRBD2 CASSPGTSGAGELFF
TRBV5-1 15 . CASSFLASGTDTQYF
TRBV5-4 16 TRBD2 CASSPGLAGDYNEQFF
TRBV20-1 11 . CSSGTPYGYTF
TRBV5-4 14 . CASSLQGTNEKLFF
TRBV27 18 TRBD1 CASSPTGGKKSGANVLTF
TRBV12-3/TRBV12-4 13 TRBD1 CASSPRQGAGYTF
TRBV6-9 13 TRBD1 CASSLRQGHGYTF
TRBV28 15 TRBD1 CASSLWQGENYGYTF
TRBV28 15 . CASSSGGPGADPLHF
TRBV5-6 12 . CASSTRYSPLHF
TRBV3-1/TRBV3-2 14 . CASSQMRATDTQYF
TRBV4-1 15 . CASSSDVRANEKLFF
TRBV20-1 15 . CSASALGLGTDTQYF
TRBV6-6 15 TRBD1 CASSFAPQGANEQYF
TRBV24-1 16 TRBD1 CATSDPGQGAAGELFF
TRBV7-2 11 . CASSRTGELFF
TRBV28 20 TRBD1 CASRKTGTDFLSSGANVLTF
TRBV6-5 14 . CASSYPSGAGTQYF
TRBV7-9 14 . CASSPGSPGYEQYF
TRBV4-2 15 TRBD2 CASSQTSGGYNEQFF
TRBV4-1 16 . CASSQGRRNSGNTIYF